The 14 T cell receptor beta chains below come from one sample, sequenced in a study of CD8+ T cells in alopecia areata. Treatment described: oral pan-JAK inhibitor, 5-10 mg twice daily. As the sequencing template, cDNA was produced by extracting RNA and reverse transcribing it. Assay used: immunoSEQ multiplex PCR; TCRdb lists only in-frame clones, some missing. Among 42,000 or so clones listed, roughly 92% were seen once. The specimen was CD8+ T cells sorted from blood, collected at week 24, from a patient treated with tofacitinib. These receptors all stem from a human donor with alopecia areata.

The rearrangement uses TRBV9 and TRBJ1-1; no reliable D call. This CDR3 is built from 17 residues. CDR1 SGDLS and CDR2 YYNGEE come from the germline V gene. V lost 1 base to trimming and J lost 2 bases, with 18 bases between them. The CDR3 coding sequence is TGTGCCAGCAGCGTAAGACCCAACCAGCACGTTAACACTGAAGCTTTCTTT. Protein sequence: CASSVRPNQHVNTEAFF.

This sequence joins TRBV29-1 and TRBJ2-1; possibly TRBD1 for D (6 bases). This CDR3 is 13 amino acids long. V was pared by 3 bases and J by 1 base, with 7 bases between. Germline V gene data show CDR1 as SQVTM and CDR2 as ANQGSEA. The CDR3 DNA reads TGCAGCGTTGATCAGGGGTCCTACAATGAGCAGTTCTTC. This codes for CSVDQGSYNEQFF.

The J gene is TRBJ2-1, the V gene TRBV7-9; a weak D match, TRBD2 (7 bases). CDR1 and CDR2 (germline): SEHNR, FQNEAQ (reference sequence). This CDR3 is built from 15 residues. Trimming stripped 4 bases from V and 9 bases from J, with 19 bases between. This CDR3 reads CASSSPGLVGGEQFF. The CDR3 nucleotides are TGTGCCAGCAGCTCCCCCGGACTAGTAGGGGGTGAGCAGTTCTTC.

This sequence joins TRBV10-3 and TRBJ2-6, with D perhaps TRBD1 (6 bases). CDR1 and CDR2 (germline): ENHRY, SYGVKD. The CDR3 totals 19 residues. The ends were cut back, 1 base at V and 0 bases at J, with 16 bases in the middle. CDR3 loop: CAISEYQGQLGSGANVLTF. CDR3 in DNA: TGTGCCATCAGTGAGTATCAAGGACAGCTCGGCTCTGGGGCCAACGTCCTGACTTTC.

This chain uses TRBV6-5 with TRBJ2-1; TRBD2 aligns across 8 bases. V gave up 0 bases and J gave up 4 bases; unmatched junction bases: 5. CDR1 and CDR2 from the germline V gene are MNHEY and SVGAGI. CDR3 size: 16 residues. This CDR3 is CASSYSGGGQYNEQFF. The CDR3 nucleotides are TGTGCCAGCAGTTACTCCGGCGGGGGGCAGTACAATGAGCAGTTCTTC.

The chain carries TRBV6-1 and TRBJ2-1; D remains ambiguous. This CDR3 region has 15 residues. Germline CDR1 MNHNS, CDR2 SASEGT. The germline V and J ends were trimmed by 2 bases and 6 bases, with 14 bases remaining between them. In nucleotides, the CDR3 is TGTGCCAGCAGTGAACCCTTCCCACCGCCCAATGAGCAGTTCTTC. It encodes CASSEPFPPPNEQFF.

The chain couples TRBV4-1 to TRBJ2-5; D is possibly TRBD2 (6 bases). The CDR3 contains 16 residues. Trimming took 1 base from V and 2 from J, leaving 14 bases between them. Germline-derived CDR1 and CDR2 are MGHRA and YSYEKL. CDR3 loop: CASSQVTRGRQETQYF. CDR3 sequence (DNA): TGCGCCAGCAGCCAAGTTACCCGGGGGAGACAAGAGACCCAGTACTTC.

This chain joins TRBV28 and TRBJ2-7, with D perhaps TRBD2 (6 bases). Trimming left V 6 bases short and J 3 bases short, with 15 bases between. The CDR3 is made up of 14 amino acids. Germline loops: CDR1 MDHEN, CDR2 SYDVKM. In DNA form, the CDR3 reads TGTGCCAGCAGCATGATAGCGGAGCGCTACGAGCAGTACTTC. This translates into CASSMIAERYEQYF. The full variable domain, its missing parts supplied by reference TRBV28 and TRBJ2-7, is DVKVTQSSRYLVKRTGEKVFLECVQDMDHENMFWYRQDPGLGLRLIYFSYDVKMKEKGDIPEGYSVSREKKERFSLILESASTNQTSMYLCASSMIAERYEQYFGPGTRLTVT.

This clone was found a few times. This sequence joins TRBV10-3 and TRBJ2-7; D is perhaps TRBD1 (6 bases). The CDR3 contains 14 residues. V lost 5 bases and J 3 bases, leaving 14 bases between the germline ends. The germline gives CDR1 ENHRY, CDR2 SYGVKD. Here the CDR3 reads CAISSLEGGYEQYF. The CDR3 bases are TGTGCCATCAGTAGCCTTGAAGGGGGCTACGAGCAGTACTTC.

The V gene is TRBV27, the J gene TRBJ2-7; 13 nucleotides agree with TRBD2. Germline V CDR1 and CDR2: MNHEY, SMNVEV (reference sequence). Unmatched junction bases numbered 5, after V lost 2 bases and J lost 4 bases. The CDR3 is 16 residues long. The DNA for the CDR3 is TGTGCCAGCAGTTTAACCCCGGGACTAGCGGGGTACGAGCAGTACTTC. Amino acids: CASSLTPGLAGYEQYF.

The rearrangement uses TRBV6-6 and TRBJ2-3; D not certain. Trimming took 5 bases from V and 1 from J, leaving 13 bases between them. CDR3 length equals 15 residues. Germline V gives CDR1 MNHNY, CDR2 SVGAGI (reference sequence). The CDR3 sequence is CASSPRLMGTDTQYF. The CDR3 DNA sequence: TGTGCCAGCAGTCCCCGGTTGATGGGCACAGATACGCAGTATTTT.

This chain joins TRBV30 and TRBJ2-7, with D possibly TRBD2 on 7 matching bases. This CDR3 region has 13 residues. Per germline, CDR1 GTSNPN and CDR2 SVGIG (reference sequence). Trimming pared 3 bases from V and 4 bases from J, leaving 13 bases between. In DNA form, the CDR3 reads TGTGCCTGGAGCTTACAGGGAGGGTACGAGCAGTACTTC. This sequence encodes CAWSLQGGYEQYF.

This clone was observed a few times. The genes are TRBV7-8 and TRBJ2-5, with 9 positions matching TRBD1. V was clipped by 3 bases and J by 1 base; unmatched bases: 9. The CDR3 is 17 residues long. Germline CDR1 and CDR2: SGHVS and FQNEAQ. The CDR3 protein is CASSLGQGRVSQETQYF. The CDR3 coding sequence is TGTGCCAGCAGCTTGGGACAGGGCAGGGTGTCCCAAGAGACCCAGTACTTC. Variable domain in full (rest from reference TRBV7-8 and TRBJ2-5): GAGVSQSPRYKVAKRGQDVALRCDPISGHVSLFWYQQALGQGPEFLTYFQNEAQLDKSGLPSDRFFAERPEGSVSTLKIQRTQQEDSAVYLCASSLGQGRVSQETQYFGPGTRLLVL.

The rearrangement joins TRBV7-2 to TRBJ2-5, with 7 bases fitting TRBD1. There are 16 residues in the CDR3. V gave up 5 bases and J gave up 5 bases; unmatched junction bases: 14. Germline-derived CDR1 and CDR2 are SGHTA and FQGNSA. The CDR3: CASSPPGGVRRETQYF. CDR3 sequence (DNA): TGTGCCAGCAGCCCTCCAGGGGGTGTACGGCGTGAGACCCAGTACTTC.